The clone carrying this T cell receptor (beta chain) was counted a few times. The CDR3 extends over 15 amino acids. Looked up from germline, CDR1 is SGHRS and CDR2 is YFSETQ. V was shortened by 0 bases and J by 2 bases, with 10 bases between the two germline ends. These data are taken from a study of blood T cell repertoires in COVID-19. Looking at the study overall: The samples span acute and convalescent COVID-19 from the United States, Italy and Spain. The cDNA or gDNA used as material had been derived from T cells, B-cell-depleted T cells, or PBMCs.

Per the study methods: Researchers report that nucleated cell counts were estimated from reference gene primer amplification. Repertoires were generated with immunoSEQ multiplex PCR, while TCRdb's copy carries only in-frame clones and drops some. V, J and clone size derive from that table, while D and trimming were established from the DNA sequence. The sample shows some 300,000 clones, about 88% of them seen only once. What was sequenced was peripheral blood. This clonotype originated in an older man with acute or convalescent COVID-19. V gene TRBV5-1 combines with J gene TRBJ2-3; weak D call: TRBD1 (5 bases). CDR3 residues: CASSLGQGYTDTQYF. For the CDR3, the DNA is TGCGCCAGCAGCTTGGGGCAGGGTTACACAGATACGCAGTATTTT.